The rows below give T cell receptor beta chains drawn from one sample of a study of technical replicates of blood from a handful of donors. Sequencing used immunoSEQ multiplex PCR; TCRdb keeps in-frame clones, though not all of them. The table shows 75,000 to 90,000 clones, with over 90% occurring only once. The sequenced sample consisted of T cells isolated from PBMCs. The source of these receptors is a human donor in good health. Both conserved end residues are trimmed from each CDR3. Each record gives: J gene, clone size, V gene, CDR3 protein. Size is omitted from some rows. Given values are once, few, many or a class for expanded clones.

>TRBJ2-2|.|TRBV9
ASRGGDRDGGELF
>TRBJ2-3|.|TRBV18
ASSPVAGETDTQY
>TRBJ2-7|.|TRBV10-3
AISATGTSSYEQY
>TRBJ2-2|.|TRBV5-1
ASSLDRVAGELF
>TRBJ1-1|.|TRBV5-4
ATSFLLNTEAF
>TRBJ2-3|.|TRBV7-2
ASSLPRAGVSDTQY
>TRBJ1-2|once|TRBV6-1
ASSDHRGPYGYT
>TRBJ2-7|once|TRBV15
ATSRGLAGTYEQY
>.|.|TRBV5-6
ASSLGTSGNYEQY
>TRBJ2-7|.|TRBV12-2
ASRQAGQGDEQY
>TRBJ2-3|.|TRBV27
ASSSFLPVGGWADTQY
>TRBJ1-3|.|TRBV5-1
ASSVQGGRGSGNTIY
>TRBJ2-7|.|TRBV27
ASSTNRGQAAEQY
>TRBJ1-1|once|TRBV7-9
ASWRVDTEAF
>TRBJ1-2|once|TRBV7-9
ASSLTGLNYGYT
>TRBJ2-7|once|TRBV28
ASSWGLSPSSYEQY
>TRBJ1-2|few|TRBV4-1
ASSQESRGDGYT
>TRBJ1-2|.|TRBV10-2
ASSQGAAGYT
>TRBJ1-5|once|TRBV5-1
ASSPGAPGQPQH
>TRBJ1-5|.|TRBV7-2
ASSLGLWGSNQPQH
>TRBJ2-7|.|TRBV7-9
ASSSLAGSYEQY
>TRBJ1-2|.|TRBV10-3
AIKDGTGINYGYT
>TRBJ2-5|.|TRBV19
ASTSRETQY
>TRBJ2-1|.|TRBV10-2
ASSDSSGFYNEQF
>TRBJ1-5|.|TRBV5-6
ASSLRGVSNQPQH
>TRBJ2-2|.|TRBV4-1
ASSQVGELF
>TRBJ1-5|.|TRBV7-2
ASSLAPYNQPQH
>TRBJ2-2|.|TRBV28
ASSNYLRGLGTGELF
>TRBJ2-1|.|TRBV4-2
ASSPQGGSSYNEQF
>TRBJ2-2|.|TRBV30
AWSTRRAGGRYTGELF
>TRBJ1-5|.|TRBV21-1
ARGRGQPQH
>TRBJ2-2|.|TRBV7-2
ASSLMGQGLPGELF
>TRBJ2-7|.|TRBV19
ASSFERGEQY
>TRBJ2-7|.|TRBV4-1
ASSQDRVYLSYEQY
>TRBJ1-6|once|TRBV6-1
ASTTGQENSPLH
>TRBJ1-1|.|TRBV28
ASSLRGSLNTEAF
>TRBJ2-1|.|TRBV7-8
ASSFPSTSPSYNEQF
>TRBJ2-1|.|TRBV28
ASSNTDREEQF
>TRBJ2-7|.|TRBV28
ASSALRGKFEQY
>TRBJ1-2|.|TRBV9
ASSVGRDRVNYGYT
>TRBJ2-3|.|TRBV19
ASSIVGADTQY
>TRBJ2-3|.|TRBV4-3
ASSQGGGRARRDTQY
>TRBJ2-7|once|TRBV4-1
ASSQIAGYYEQY
>TRBJ2-2|.|TRBV7-3
ASSSLTGVRVGAGELF
>TRBJ2-7|.|TRBV11-3
ASSHWIGGSWSSYEQY
>TRBJ2-6|.|TRBV29-1
SVELDSGANVLT